The clone carrying this TCR beta chain was observed many times. What it binds is not known. The source of the sample is a study of read filtering for tumor transcriptome and immune sequencing. Turning to the study itself: Per sample, TCR-region reads ranged about 4.05 to 10.27 million by IR-seq, roughly 85 to 1,400 by RNA-seq.

General study points: Approximately 77% of IR-seq clonotypes had a single read, yet these held 3.5% to 4.5% of reads. Even smaller IR-seq throughput identified most shared clonotypes.

Molecular barcoded adaptors covering alpha/delta and beta/gamma chains were used on around 400 ng RNA. TCRdb used MiXCR to reprocess the reads, holding one entry per CDR3 protein. The data contain some 40,000 distinct CDR3 sequences, about 12% of them seen just once; the ten biggest clones take up roughly a third. The CDR3 is 16 amino acids. Germline V CDR1 and CDR2: LNHDA, SQIVND (reference sequence). V shed 0 bases and J shed 10 bases, with 19 bases lying between them. The sample taken for sequencing was a population of CD138-negative cells sorted from bone marrow. The sequence was collected from a donor aged 40 or over with multiple myeloma. The chain uses TRBV19 and TRBJ1-5, with D possibly being TRBD1 (5 bases). The CDR3 here is CASSIDPGSKGDPQHF. The CDR3 bases are TGTGCCAGTAGTATAGATCCGGGGAGTAAAGGGGATCCCCAGCATTTT.